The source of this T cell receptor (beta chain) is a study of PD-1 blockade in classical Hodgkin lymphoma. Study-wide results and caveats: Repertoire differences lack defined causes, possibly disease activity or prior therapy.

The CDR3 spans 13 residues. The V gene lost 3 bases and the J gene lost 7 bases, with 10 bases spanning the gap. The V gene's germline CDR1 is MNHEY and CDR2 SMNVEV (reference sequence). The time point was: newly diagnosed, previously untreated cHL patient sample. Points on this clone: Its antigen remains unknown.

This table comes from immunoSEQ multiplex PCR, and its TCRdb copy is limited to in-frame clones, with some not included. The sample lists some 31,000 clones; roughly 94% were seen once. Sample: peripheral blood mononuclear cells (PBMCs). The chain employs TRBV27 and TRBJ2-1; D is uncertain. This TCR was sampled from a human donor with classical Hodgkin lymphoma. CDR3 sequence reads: CASSLYVGNEQFF. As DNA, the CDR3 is TGTGCCAGCAGTTTGTATGTCGGTAATGAGCAGTTCTTC.